This record concerns one T cell receptor (beta chain) sequence. Antigen: not known. Time point meaning: recipient sample about 28 days before transplant, after cytoreduction. Sequencing used immunoSEQ multiplex PCR; TCRdb keeps in-frame clones, though not all of them. This table has approximately 42,000 clones, 85% appearing once. This CDR3 comprises 16 residues. Trimming removed 1 base at V and 4 bases at J, with 14 bases between. Germline lookup yields CDR1 LNHDA and CDR2 SQIVND (reference sequence). These data belong to a study of T cell clonotyping in hematopoietic cell transplantation. Overall study findings and caveats: After transplant, recipient diversity fell while pathologically expanded clonotypes grew through day 180.

The clonotype comes from a man between 60 and 75 years old with acute myeloid leukemia. Some clones in this sample may be carry-over from other donors' samples. Here the sequenced sample was peripheral blood mononuclear cells, taken before stem cell transplant. The chain couples TRBV19 to TRBJ1-5; the D is unclear. The CDR3 nucleotides are TGTGCCAGTAGTATAGTTTCGGGTGGGCTAAATCAGCCCCAGCATTTT. Its translation is CASSIVSGGLNQPQHF.